This T cell receptor (beta chain) was recorded in a study of blood T cell repertoires in COVID-19. In the source study's methods: Estimation of nucleated cell counts relied on the amplification of reference gene primers. The assay was immunoSEQ multiplex PCR, and TCRdb's table has in-frame clones only and misses some. D and trimming come from the DNA, and the V and J calls and clone size come from that table. This sample yields over 450,000 clones, of which roughly 89% are seen a single time; about 0.91% belongs to the top ten. Germline V gene lookup returns CDR1 SGHDT and CDR2 YYEEEE. The CDR3 runs to 13 residues. Trimming stripped 2 bases from V and 14 bases from J, with 19 bases between.

The sample consisted of peripheral blood. The clonotype was recovered from a man aged 18 to 29 with COVID-19, enrolled during active disease. This sequence joins TRBV5-6 and TRBJ1-2; D may be TRBD1 (6 bases). The CDR3 DNA sequence: TGTGCCAGCAGCTTAAGGTACGACAGGCGATCGACCTTC. Translating it yields CASSLRYDRRSTF.